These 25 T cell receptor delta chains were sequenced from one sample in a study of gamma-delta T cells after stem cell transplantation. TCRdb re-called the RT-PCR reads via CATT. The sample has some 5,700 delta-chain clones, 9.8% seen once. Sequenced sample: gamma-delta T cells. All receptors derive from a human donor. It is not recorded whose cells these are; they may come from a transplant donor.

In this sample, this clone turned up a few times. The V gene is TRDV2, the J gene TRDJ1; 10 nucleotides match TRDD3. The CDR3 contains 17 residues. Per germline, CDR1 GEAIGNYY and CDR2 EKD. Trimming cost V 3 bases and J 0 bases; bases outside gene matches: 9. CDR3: CACDALLGDLYTDKLIF. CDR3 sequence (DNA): TGTGCCTGTGACGCTCTACTGGGGGATTTGTACACCGATAAACTCATCTTT.

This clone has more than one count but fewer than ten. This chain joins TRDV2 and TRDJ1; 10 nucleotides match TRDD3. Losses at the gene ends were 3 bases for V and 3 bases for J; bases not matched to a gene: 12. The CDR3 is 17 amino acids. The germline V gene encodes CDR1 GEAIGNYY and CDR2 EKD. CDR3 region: CACDSILGDNGADKLIF. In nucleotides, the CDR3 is TGTGCCTGTGACTCAATCCTGGGGGATAATGGAGCCGATAAACTCATCTTT.

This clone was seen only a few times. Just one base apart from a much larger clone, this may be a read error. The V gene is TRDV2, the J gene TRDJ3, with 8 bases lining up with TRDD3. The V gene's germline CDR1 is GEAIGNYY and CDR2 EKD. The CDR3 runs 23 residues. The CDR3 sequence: CACDTGWPTGGRTPSWATRQMFF. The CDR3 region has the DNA TGTGCCTGTGACACCGGATGGCCTACTGGGGGTCGGACCCCCTCCTGGGCCACCCGACAGATGTTTTTC.

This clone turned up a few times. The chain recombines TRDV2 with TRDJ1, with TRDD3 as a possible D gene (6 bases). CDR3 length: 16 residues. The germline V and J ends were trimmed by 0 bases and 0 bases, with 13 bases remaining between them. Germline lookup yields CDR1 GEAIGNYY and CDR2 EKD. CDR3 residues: CACDTLVGAHTDKLIF. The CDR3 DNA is TGTGCCTGTGACACCCTGGTGGGGGCCCACACCGATAAACTCATCTTT.

The CDR3 DNA follows: TGTGCCTGTGACACCGTATCGGAGATGGATAAACTCATCTTT. Encoded protein: CACDTVSEMDKLIF. The rearrangement links TRDV2 to TRDJ1, with D uncertain. Germline CDR1 GEAIGNYY, CDR2 EKD. The CDR3 spans 14 residues. The V and J ends lost 0 bases and 5 bases respectively, with 12 bases between them.

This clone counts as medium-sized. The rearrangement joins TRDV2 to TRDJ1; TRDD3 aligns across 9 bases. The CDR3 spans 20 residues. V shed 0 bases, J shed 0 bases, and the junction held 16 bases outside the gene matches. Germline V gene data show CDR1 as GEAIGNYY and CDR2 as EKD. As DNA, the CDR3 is TGTGCCTGTGACACCGTCGGGGCTTTTCCTACTGGGGGAAACACCGATAAACTCATCTTT. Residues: CACDTVGAFPTGGNTDKLIF.

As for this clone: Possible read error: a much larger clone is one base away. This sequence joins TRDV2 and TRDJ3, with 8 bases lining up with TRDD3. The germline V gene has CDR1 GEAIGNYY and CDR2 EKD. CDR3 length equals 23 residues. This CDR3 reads CACDTAALTGGPVSSWATRQMFF. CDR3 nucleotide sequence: TGTGCCTGTGACACCGCGGCCTTGACTGGGGGGCCCGTAAGTTCCTGGGCCACCCGACAGATGTTTTTC.

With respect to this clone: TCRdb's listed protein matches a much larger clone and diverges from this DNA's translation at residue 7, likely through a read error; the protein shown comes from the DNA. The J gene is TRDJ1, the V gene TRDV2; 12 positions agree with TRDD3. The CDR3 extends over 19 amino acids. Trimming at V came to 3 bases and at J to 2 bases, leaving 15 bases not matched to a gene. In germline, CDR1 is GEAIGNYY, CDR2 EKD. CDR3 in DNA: TGTGCCTGTGACGGCCTTCTTCTTACTGGGGGATACAAGACCGATAAACTCATCTTT. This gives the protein CACDGLLLTGGYKTDKLIF.

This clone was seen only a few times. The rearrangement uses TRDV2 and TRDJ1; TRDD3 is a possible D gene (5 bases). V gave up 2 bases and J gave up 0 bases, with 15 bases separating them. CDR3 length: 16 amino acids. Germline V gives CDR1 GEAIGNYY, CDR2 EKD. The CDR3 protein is CACDSVTGLYTDKLIF. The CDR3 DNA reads TGTGCCTGTGACAGTGTGACTGGTCTTTACACCGATAAACTCATCTTT.

In DNA, the CDR3 is TGTGCCTGTGACGGGGGAGCTTTGACAGCACAACTCTTCTTT. Translated: CACDGGALTAQLFF. The chain employs TRDV2 and TRDJ2; tentatively, D is TRDD3 (6 bases). The CDR3 is made up of 14 amino acids. CDR1 GEAIGNYY and CDR2 EKD come from the germline V gene. V was shortened by 3 bases and J by 0 bases, with 7 bases between the two germline ends.

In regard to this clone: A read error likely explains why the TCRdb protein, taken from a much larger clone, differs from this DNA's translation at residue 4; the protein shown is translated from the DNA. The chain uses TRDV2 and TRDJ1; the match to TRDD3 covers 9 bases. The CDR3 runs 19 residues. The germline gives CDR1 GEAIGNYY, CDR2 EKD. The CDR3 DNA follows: TGTGCCTGTGTCACCGTATCCTCCAGCGACTGGGGGAACACCGATAAACTCATCTTT. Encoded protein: CACVTVSSSDWGNTDKLIF.

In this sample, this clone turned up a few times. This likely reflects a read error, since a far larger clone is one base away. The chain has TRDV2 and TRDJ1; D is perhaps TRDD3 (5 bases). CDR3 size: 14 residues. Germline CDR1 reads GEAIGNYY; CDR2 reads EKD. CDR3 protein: CARDPLLARDKLIF. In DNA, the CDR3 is TGTGCCCGTGACCCGCTACTGGCCCGCGATAAACTCATCTTT.

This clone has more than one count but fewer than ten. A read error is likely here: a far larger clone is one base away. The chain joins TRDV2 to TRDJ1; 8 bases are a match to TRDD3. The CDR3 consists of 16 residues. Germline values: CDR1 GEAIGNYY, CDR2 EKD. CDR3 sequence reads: CACDSLGDQYTDKPIF. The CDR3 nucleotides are TGTGCCTGTGACTCCCTGGGGGACCAGTACACCGATAAACCCATCTTT.

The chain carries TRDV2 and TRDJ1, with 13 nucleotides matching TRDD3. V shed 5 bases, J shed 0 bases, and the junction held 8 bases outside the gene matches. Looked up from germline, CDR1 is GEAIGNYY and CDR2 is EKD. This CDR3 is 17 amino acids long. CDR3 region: CACVQLGDTRDTDKLIF. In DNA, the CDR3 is TGTGCCTGTGTCCAACTGGGGGATACGCGGGACACCGATAAACTCATCTTT.

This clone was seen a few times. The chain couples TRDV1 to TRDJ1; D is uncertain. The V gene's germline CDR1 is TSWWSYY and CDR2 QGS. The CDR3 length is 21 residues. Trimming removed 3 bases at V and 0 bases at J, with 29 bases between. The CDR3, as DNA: TGTGCTCTTGGGGACGAGGGGCACTCCCCAGAACCGACCGCGTACACCGATAAACTCATCTTT. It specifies CALGDEGHSPEPTAYTDKLIF.

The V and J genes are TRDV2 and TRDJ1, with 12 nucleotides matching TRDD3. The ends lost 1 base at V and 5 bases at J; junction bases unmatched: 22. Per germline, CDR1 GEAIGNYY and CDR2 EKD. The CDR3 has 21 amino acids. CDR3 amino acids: CACDTIPPAPVLGDTTDKLIF. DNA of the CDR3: TGTGCCTGTGACACAATACCCCCTGCCCCCGTACTGGGGGATACTACGGATAAACTCATCTTT.

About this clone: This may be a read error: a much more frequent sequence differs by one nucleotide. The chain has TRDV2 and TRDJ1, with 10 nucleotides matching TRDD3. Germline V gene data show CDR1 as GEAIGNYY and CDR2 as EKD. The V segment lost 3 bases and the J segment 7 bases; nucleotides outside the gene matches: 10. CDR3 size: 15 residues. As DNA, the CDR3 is TGTGCCTGTGACCCCGTTGGGGGATACTCGGGTAAACTCATCTTT. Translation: CACDPVGGYSGKLIF.

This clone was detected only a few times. The DNA for the CDR3 is TGTGCCTGTGACACTCTTGGTGGGGGACCCTCCACCGATAAACTCATCTTT. Amino acid sequence: CACDTLGGGPSTDKLIF. V usage is TRDV2 and J usage is TRDJ1; 7 bases match TRDD3. This CDR3 contains 17 residues. Germline V gene lookup returns CDR1 GEAIGNYY and CDR2 EKD. V trimming: 1 base; J trimming: 1 base; junction bases outside the gene matches: 11.

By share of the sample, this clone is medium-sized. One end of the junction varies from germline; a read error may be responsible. The CDR3, as DNA: TGTGCCTGCGACAGTACTGGGGGACACCTTGGCTCCTGGGACACCCGACAGATGTTTTTC. This sequence encodes CACDSTGGHLGSWDTRQMFF. The chain joins TRDV2 to TRDJ3; 9 bases line up with TRDD3. Germline values: CDR1 GEAIGNYY, CDR2 EKD. The CDR3 covers 20 residues.

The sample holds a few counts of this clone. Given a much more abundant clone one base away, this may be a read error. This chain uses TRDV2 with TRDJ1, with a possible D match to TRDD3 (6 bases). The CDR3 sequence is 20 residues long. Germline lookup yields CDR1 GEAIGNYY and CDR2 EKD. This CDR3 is CACDTVLGSVQSRNTDTLIF. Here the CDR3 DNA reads TGTGCCTGTGACACCGTACTGGGCTCGGTTCAATCCCGTAACACCGATACACTCATCTTT.

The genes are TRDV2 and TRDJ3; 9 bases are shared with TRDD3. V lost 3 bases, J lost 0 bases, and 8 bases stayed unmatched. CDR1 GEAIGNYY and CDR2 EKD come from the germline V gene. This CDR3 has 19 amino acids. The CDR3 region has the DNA TGTGCCTGTGACTCTTACTGGGGGACCAGCTCCTGGGACACCCGACAGATGTTTTTC. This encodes CACDSYWGTSSWDTRQMFF.

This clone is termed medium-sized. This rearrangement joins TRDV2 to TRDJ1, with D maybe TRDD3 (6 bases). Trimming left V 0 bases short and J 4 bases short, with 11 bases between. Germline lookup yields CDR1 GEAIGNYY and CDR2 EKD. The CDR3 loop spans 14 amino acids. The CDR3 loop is CACDTVGGHDKLIF. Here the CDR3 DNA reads TGTGCCTGTGACACCGTTGGGGGCCACGATAAACTCATCTTT.

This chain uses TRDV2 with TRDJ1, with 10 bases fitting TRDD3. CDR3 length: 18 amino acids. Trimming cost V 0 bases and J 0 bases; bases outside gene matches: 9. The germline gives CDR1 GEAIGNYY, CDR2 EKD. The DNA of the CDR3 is TGTGCCTGTGACACCGTGGCGGGGGATACGTGGAACACCGATAAACTCATCTTT. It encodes CACDTVAGDTWNTDKLIF.

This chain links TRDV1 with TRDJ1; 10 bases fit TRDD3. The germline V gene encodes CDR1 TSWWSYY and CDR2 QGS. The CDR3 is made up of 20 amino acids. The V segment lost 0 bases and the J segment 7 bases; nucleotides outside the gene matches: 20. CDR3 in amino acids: CALGELDIHLGDNQRGKLIF. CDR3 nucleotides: TGTGCTCTTGGGGAACTAGATATCCATCTGGGGGATAACCAGAGGGGTAAACTCATCTTT.

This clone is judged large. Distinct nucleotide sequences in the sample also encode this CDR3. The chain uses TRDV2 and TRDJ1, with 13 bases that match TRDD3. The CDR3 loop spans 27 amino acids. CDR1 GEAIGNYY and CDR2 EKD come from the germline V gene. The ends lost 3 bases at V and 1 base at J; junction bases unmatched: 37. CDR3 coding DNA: TGTGCCTGTGACCCCCTCCAAGTATCTACGGGCGCTGGGCCCACTGGGGGATACGCGTTTCGCACCGATAAACTCATCTTT. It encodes CACDPLQVSTGAGPTGGYAFRTDKLIF.